This TCR beta chain is drawn from a study of shared clonotypes between healthy human individuals (dated by TCRdb to 2018 to 2020). Study-level background: A few men and a couple of women, aged 18 to 49 years, made up the cohort. Each donor's leukapheresis produced roughly between roughly 0.85 and 9.5 billion PBMCs. The study deeply sequenced blood TCR repertoires of about 5 healthy adults to estimate repertoire size and the extent of clonotype sharing between individuals. For each donor, CD4 naive and CD4 memory were each run on three plates, CD8 naive on two plates, and CD8 memory on one plate. To increase sequencing depth and limit assay-specific biases, TCR repertoire library preparation and sequencing were carried out by different laboratories using diverse techniques.

Using the deep immunoSEQ assay, TCR CDR3 regions were amplified from genomic DNA by multiplex PCR. Extracted genomic DNA from each cell subset was distributed evenly across all wells of several immunoSEQ 96-well plates, and each plate was treated as a replicate. For sorted subsets, each replicate PCR was loaded with roughly 190 ng genomic DNA, equivalent to about 30,000 T cell genomes. Purified libraries were measured with a Qubit 3.0 fluorometer, size-checked on a Bioanalyzer 2100, and measured again with the KAPA Library Quantification kit. A separate single-read 150-cycle Illumina NextSeq 550 flow cell was used to sequence each immunoSEQ 96-well plate. The authors' pipeline ran thus. Because only junctional sequences without quality scores were contained in the immunoSEQ output, filtering matching that applied to full-length reads could not be performed. Sequences were annotated with PyIR, a Python wrapper for IgBLAST v1.9, using IMGT germline references to assign V/J genes and CDR3. Reads were filtered out if the reads had weak V/J assignments (E-value above 1e-6), no CDR3, stop codons, out-of-frame junctions, or ambiguous translated residues. V3J clonotypes were defined by identical inferred V gene, J gene, and CDR3 amino acid sequence. Percentage overlap between repertoires was calculated by dividing the number of shared unique clonotypes by the size of the smaller repertoire. RTK rarefaction, the Chao1 estimator, and Recon v2.1 estimates of unobserved clonotypes were used to assess repertoire richness. Generation probabilities for all TCRbeta clonotypes obtained by the gDNA method from a few donors were computed using OLGA. TCRdb provides this immuneACCESS table in a form limited to in-frame rearrangements. Some clones are lacking; in checked studies, under half of them reflect an unresolved V gene, and why the rest are absent is not known. That table furnishes V, J and clone size, whereas the DNA furnished D and trimming. In this sample the table shows about 650,000 clones, just under 97% of which occur a single time. The ten largest clones take up 0.1% to 0.11% of the sample.

The CDR3 runs 16 residues from the cysteine to the phenylalanine. Only the CDR3 portion is preserved as DNA: 48 bases, with reading frame beginning at the first base. Sequences SGHVS (CDR1) and FQNEAQ (CDR2) are obtained from the germline V gene. Trimming takes 4 bases from V and 3 bases from J, and the germline ends sit 19 bases apart. Note on this clone: The clone's antigen remains unknown. Per-base quality was not reported, and no clone a single base away is much larger than it.

Paper-wide results and their limitations: Across a handful of donors, around 5% of naive CD4, approximately 3.6% of naive CD8, roughly 2.2% of memory CD4, and 0.4% of memory CD8 clonotypes were shared. Pairwise subsampling led to the expectation that sequencing depth would affect the degree of clonotype sharing among donors. Even with the large sequencing depth, rarefaction of the sorted-subset datasets indicated that sequencing was incomplete. Naive subsets generally had larger estimated clonotype richness than memory subsets did. Because the study included a small number of donors, the genetic and exposure-history diversity represented was limited. Compared with non-shared clonotypes, clonotypes shared by all four sorted-subset donors had higher generation probabilities. Sampling was restricted to blood, and TCR repertoires in tissues likely differ from the TCR repertoires found in blood.

CD8 naive samples consisted of CD45RO-negative cells that were positively selected for CCR7, yielding a CD45RA+CCR7+ population without TemRA cells. Healthy HIV-negative adults with no recently reported acute infections or vaccinations were included as donors. Only Caucasian adults living in Nashville, Tennessee, USA were represented among the donors. After blood collection by leukapheresis, PBMCs were isolated using Ficoll-Histopaque density gradient centrifugation and then cryopreserved in the vapor phase of liquid nitrogen. Analytical flow cytometry was used to check the purity and quantity of each magnetically sorted T cell population. Each sorted fraction had its genomic DNA isolated and then quantified by UV absorbance on a Nanodrop 2000c.

Sequenced material: naive CD8+ T cells sorted from blood. Sample cell subset or site, as interpreted from the label and publication: CD45RA+CCR7+. The source of this sequence is a woman aged 30 to 39 in good health. Rearrangement joined TRBV7-8 to TRBJ2-7; perhaps TRBD1 is the D gene, with 5 bases matching. The CDR3 sequence is CASSSLMGRDNYEQYF. In nucleotides, the sequence is TGTGCCAGCAGCTCCCTGATGGGCAGGGATAACTACGAGCAGTACTTC.